This T cell receptor (beta chain) stems from a study of T cell responses to AZD1222 COVID-19 vaccine. Whole-study context: Analysis merged second doses at about 4 or about 12 weeks.

Generated by immunoSEQ multiplex PCR, the TCRdb table keeps only in-frame clones and is missing some. The sample includes 93,000 or so clones, 80% to 90% of them seen just once. Germline values: CDR1 LGHDT, CDR2 YNNKEL (reference sequence). The V end was cut by 4 bases, the J end by 5 bases, with 7 bases between. This CDR3 is 12 amino acids long. About this clone itself: Its specificity is unknown.

Whole-study results and caveats: Seropositive status at baseline applied to only six AZD1222 recipients. Within unmutated variant regions lay the reported targets of nearly half of spike-specific TCRs.

The source is an adult in good health. J is TRBJ2-3 and V is TRBV3-1 (or the pseudogene TRBV3-2); D possibly corresponds to TRBD2 (6 bases). This specimen was peripheral blood, taken on day 0 of AZD1222 vaccination. CDR3 nucleotide sequence: TGTGCCAGCAGCCCGACTAGAGATACGCAGTATTTT. Translation gives CASSPTRDTQYF.